The 21 T cell receptor beta chains given below trace back to one sample, sequenced in a study of T cell responses to AZD1222 COVID-19 vaccine. Data came from immunoSEQ multiplex PCR; TCRdb stores just in-frame clones and leaves some out. This table has about 140,000 clones, approximately 90% appearing once. This sample comprised peripheral blood, obtained on day 0 of AZD1222 vaccination. The receptors stem from an adult in good health.

J is TRBJ2-7 and V is TRBV7-9; weak D call: TRBD1 (5 bases). The CDR3 has 16 residues. Trimming cost V 7 bases and J 0 bases, with 19 bases left between them. Germline V gives CDR1 SEHNR, CDR2 FQNEAQ (reference sequence). DNA for the CDR3: TGTGCCAGCACCCGGACCGGGCAGGGATCCTCCTACGAGCAGTACTTC. Protein sequence: CASTRTGQGSSYEQYF.

The chain recombines TRBV9 with TRBJ1-1; D may be TRBD1 (6 bases). V dropped 0 bases and J dropped 1 base, with 10 bases sitting between them. The CDR3 sequence is 15 residues long. Germline V gene data show CDR1 as SGDLS and CDR2 as YYNGEE. CDR3 sequence (DNA): TGTGCCAGCAGCGTAGCTCTAGGGGGGAACACTGAAGCTTTCTTT. Its translation: CASSVALGGNTEAFF.

The sample holds a few counts of this clone. V is TRBV10-3 and J is TRBJ1-3; 9 bases match TRBD1. CDR1 is ENHRY, CDR2 SYGVKD, per germline. This CDR3 has 14 amino acids. The ends lost 8 bases at V and 0 bases at J; junction bases unmatched: 2. CDR3 nucleotide sequence: TGTGCCATCCGGACAGGGGACTCTGGAAACACCATATATTTT. This codes for CAIRTGDSGNTIYF.

The V and J genes are TRBV6-5 and TRBJ2-1; no clear D. V was shortened by 6 bases and J by 2 bases, with 14 bases between the two germline ends. The germline V gene encodes CDR1 MNHEY and CDR2 SVGAGI. This CDR3 contains 15 residues. CDR3 in amino acids: CASRGTKAPYNEQFF. The CDR3, as DNA: TGTGCCAGCAGGGGTACTAAGGCCCCCTACAATGAGCAGTTCTTC.

The CDR3 DNA follows: TGTGCCAGCAGCTTATTGCCTAGCGGGAGTGTTTGGCGGTTCGAGCAGTACTTC. Residues: CASSLLPSGSVWRFEQYF. The rearrangement links TRBV7-2 to TRBJ2-7; 10 nucleotides align to TRBD2. This CDR3 has 18 amino acids. V was pared by 2 bases and J by 6 bases, with 16 bases of the junction left unmatched. The V gene's germline CDR1 is SGHTA and CDR2 FQGNSA.

This rearrangement joins TRBV7-2 to TRBJ2-5; possible D gene TRBD2, 6 bases. The germline V and J ends were trimmed by 6 bases and 2 bases, with 16 bases remaining between them. There are 15 residues in the CDR3. Germline V gene sequence: CDR1 SGHTA, CDR2 FQGNSA. The CDR3 sequence: CASRRDLSKQETQYF. CDR3 in DNA: TGTGCCAGCAGGAGGGACTTAAGTAAACAAGAGACCCAGTACTTC.

V and J are TRBV29-1 and TRBJ1-6, with 7 positions matching TRBD1. CDR1 SQVTM and CDR2 ANQGSEA come from the germline V gene. CDR3 length: 15 residues. The ends lost 6 bases at V and 6 bases at J; junction bases unmatched: 11. The CDR3 region is CSVATADRVNSPLHF. Here the CDR3 DNA reads TGCAGCGTCGCCACCGCCGACAGGGTTAATTCACCCCTCCACTTT.

V usage is TRBV29-1 and J usage is TRBJ1-2, with D tentatively TRBD1 (6 bases). The CDR3 contains 13 residues. With 4 bases removed from V and 2 bases from J, the gap between germline ends came to 11 bases. The V gene's germline CDR1 is SQVTM and CDR2 ANQGSEA. CDR3 DNA sequence: TGCAGCGTTGTCGTAGGGGGGAACTATGGCTACACCTTC. Its translation is CSVVVGGNYGYTF.

The chain recombines TRBV5-1 with TRBJ2-7; 7 bases agree with TRBD1. The CDR3 has 16 amino acids. Germline V gene sequence: CDR1 SGHRS, CDR2 YFSETQ. The V segment lost 1 base and the J segment 2 bases; nucleotides outside the gene matches: 9. The CDR3 sequence: CASSLRTGTFTYEQYF. CDR3 nucleotides: TGCGCCAGCAGCTTGAGGACAGGTACGTTTACCTACGAGCAGTACTTC.

The V call is TRBV5-1, the J call TRBJ2-5, with 7 bases that match TRBD2. Losses at the gene ends were 2 bases for V and 0 bases for J; bases not matched to a gene: 7. This CDR3 comprises 16 residues. Looked up from germline, CDR1 is SGHRS and CDR2 is YFSETQ. CDR3 sequence: CASSFSSGVYQETQYF. DNA of the CDR3: TGCGCCAGCAGCTTTTCTAGCGGAGTGTACCAAGAGACCCAGTACTTC. The whole variable domain, remainder taken from reference TRBV5-1 and TRBJ2-5, is KAGVTQTPRYLIKTRGQQVTLSCSPISGHRSVSWYQQTPGQGLQFLFEYFSETQRNKGNFPGRFSGRQFSNSRSEMNVSTLELGDSALYLCASSFSSGVYQETQYFGPGTRLLVL.

A single count supports this clone. This chain joins TRBV6-1 and TRBJ1-6, with 7 bases matching TRBD1. Trimming cost V 2 bases and J 1 base; bases outside gene matches: 5. The CDR3 consists of 17 residues. Germline V CDR1 and CDR2: MNHNS, SASEGT. CDR3 coding DNA: TGTGCCAGCAGTGAACTGACAGGGTCGTCCTATAATTCACCCCTCCACTTT. Residues: CASSELTGSSYNSPLHF.

CDR3 in DNA: TGTGCCATCAGTGAGTCGAAACTAATGACAGGGGGCTTCGTTTTCAATGAGCAGTTCTTC. As protein: CAISESKLMTGGFVFNEQFF. The chain is built from TRBV10-3 and TRBJ2-1; 10 bases line up with TRBD1. V lost 0 bases to trimming and J lost 6 bases; unmatched junction nucleotides: 17. The CDR3 length is 20 residues. Germline V gives CDR1 ENHRY, CDR2 SYGVKD.

The chain employs TRBV7-3 and TRBJ2-1; 9 bases are a match to TRBD2. V was clipped by 7 bases and J by 7 bases; unmatched bases: 8. CDR1 and CDR2 from the germline V gene are SGHTA and FQGTGA. This CDR3 contains 14 residues. In DNA form, the CDR3 reads TGTGCCAGCAACCCTAGCGGGACGGGAAATGAGCAGTTCTTC. It is translated as CASNPSGTGNEQFF. Full variable domain (outside the CDR3, taken from reference TRBV7-3 and TRBJ2-1): GAGVSQTPSNKVTEKGKYVELRCDPISGHTALYWYRQSLGQGPEFLIYFQGTGAADDSGLPNDRFFAVRPEGSVSTLKIQRTERGDSAVYLCASNPSGTGNEQFFGPGTRLTVL.

This clone was detected a few times. This chain joins TRBV2 and TRBJ1-5; D gene ambiguous. Germline lookup yields CDR1 SNHLY and CDR2 FYNNEI. Trimming took off 4 bases at V and 7 bases at J, with 14 bases between the two ends. This CDR3 comprises 14 residues. CDR3 nucleotides: TGTGCCAGCAGTGGCCTCCGGGGTTACCAGCCCCAGCATTTT. It codes for CASSGLRGYQPQHF.

The rearrangement joins TRBV11-3 to TRBJ1-2; a possible D gene is TRBD1 (5 bases). The CDR3 runs 17 residues. Germline CDR1 is SGHNT and CDR2 is YENEEA. V lost 6 bases to trimming and J lost 1 base, with 21 bases between them. The DNA of the CDR3 is TGTGCCAGCAGTGCACGGGACGGCCAAGTCCTTAACTATGGCTACACCTTC. It is translated as CASSARDGQVLNYGYTF.

J is TRBJ2-6 and V is TRBV2; D could derive from TRBD1 or TRBD2 (5 bases each). V lost 4 bases and J 2 bases, leaving 6 bases between the germline ends. Germline lookup yields CDR1 SNHLY and CDR2 FYNNEI. The CDR3 contains 14 residues. The CDR3: CASSVGAGANVLTF. DNA of the CDR3: TGTGCCAGCAGTGTGGGGGCTGGGGCCAACGTCCTGACTTTC. The variable domain in full, with the rest retrieved from reference TRBV2 and TRBJ2-6, is EPEVTQTPSHQVTQMGQEVILRCVPISNHLYFYWYRQILGQKVEFLVSFYNNEISEKSEIFDDQFSVERPDGSNFTLKIRSTKLEDSAMYFCASSVGAGANVLTFGAGSRLTVL.

The chain carries TRBV11-1 and TRBJ2-7, with D perhaps matching TRBD2 (6 bases). Between the trimmed V and J ends, which lost 4 bases and 3 bases, there was a span of 16 bases. CDR3 length equals 15 residues. The V gene's germline CDR1 is SGHAT and CDR2 FQDESV (reference sequence). CDR3 amino acids: CASSSVGGWGYEQYF. CDR3 bases: TGTGCCAGCAGCTCCGTCGGAGGGTGGGGCTACGAGCAGTACTTC.

The rearrangement links TRBV7-2 to TRBJ1-6; D possibly corresponds to TRBD1 (5 bases). Trimming took off 8 bases at V and 10 bases at J, with 18 bases between the two ends. This CDR3 has 14 residues. Germline CDR1 is SGHTA and CDR2 is FQGNSA. The DNA of the CDR3 is TGTGCCAGCCTCCAGGGACCCCCGGGGTCACCCCTCCACTTT. It yields the protein CASLQGPPGSPLHF.

V gene TRBV2 combines with J gene TRBJ1-3; 11 nucleotides line up with TRBD1. CDR3 length: 17 amino acids. Germline V lookup: CDR1 SNHLY, CDR2 FYNNEI. The J segment lost 2 bases and the V segment lost 3 bases, leaving 6 bases of the junction unmatched. The CDR3 nucleotides read TGTGCCAGCAGTGATACTGGACAGGGGGCAACTGGAAACACCATATATTTT. It is translated as CASSDTGQGATGNTIYF.

The chain recombines TRBV6-6 with TRBJ1-1; D is perhaps TRBD1 (5 bases). The CDR3 runs 15 residues. Germline assignment: CDR1 MNHNY and CDR2 SVGAGI (reference sequence). V lost 0 bases, J lost 1 base, and 9 bases lay in between. CDR3 sequence (DNA): TGTGCCAGCAGTTACTCCAGGGATCCGAACACTGAAGCTTTCTTT. This translates into CASSYSRDPNTEAFF.

CDR3 in amino acids: CAEERDSSNSPLHF. CDR3 nucleotide sequence: TGTGCTGAAGAGCGGGACAGCAGTAATTCACCCCTCCACTTT. This rearrangement joins TRBV7-2 to TRBJ1-6; 7 bases are a match to TRBD1. Germline-derived CDR1 and CDR2 are SGHTA and FQGNSA. The CDR3 sequence is 14 residues long.